A selection of T cell receptor beta chains follows, all from one sample in a study of cytomegalovirus exposure and HLA in healthy donors. Generated by immunoSEQ multiplex PCR, the TCRdb table keeps only in-frame clones and is missing some. The repertoire holds tens of thousands of clones, with around 89% as singletons. Material: PBMCs. The receptor set was obtained from a woman between 18 and 30 years old in good health and CMV-seronegative. Both conserved end residues are part of each CDR3. A D gene is named only where the DNA matches it firmly. Size is omitted from some rows. Given values are once, few, many or a class for expanded clones.

cdr3_aa cdr3_nt j_call d_call clone_size v_call
CASSLEPGIGYGYTF TGTGCCAGCAGCTTAGAACCAGGGATAGGGTATGGCTACACCTTC TRBJ1-2 . . TRBV11-2
CASSPPELGQVTYEQYF TGTGCCAGCTCACCACCAGAACTCGGACAGGTCACCTACGAGCAGTACTTC TRBJ2-7 TRBD1 few TRBV18
CASSSWDRATNQPQHF TGTGCCAGCAGCTCCTGGGACAGGGCTACCAATCAGCCCCAGCATTTT TRBJ1-5 TRBD1 . TRBV7-8
CSVIRDTGYGYTF TGCAGCGTAATCCGGGACACGGGTTATGGCTACACCTTC TRBJ1-2 . . TRBV29-1
CASSLGTGGPYNEQFF TGTGCCAGCAGCCTCGGGACAGGGGGCCCTTACAATGAGCAGTTCTTC TRBJ2-1 TRBD1 . TRBV9
CASSVEGQGVLGYTF TGTGCCAGCAGCGTAGAGGGACAGGGAGTTCTTGGCTACACCTTC TRBJ1-2 TRBD1 few TRBV9
CASSQGTSGGDEQFF TGCGCCAGCAGCCAAGGGACTAGCGGGGGAGATGAGCAGTTCTTC TRBJ2-1 TRBD2 . TRBV4-3
CASSLLQGGQPQHF TGCGCCAGCAGCTTGTTACAGGGGGGCCAGCCCCAGCATTTT TRBJ1-5 TRBD1 . TRBV5-1
CASSLHGTPYEQYF TGTGCCAGCAGTTTACACGGGACACCCTACGAGCAGTACTTC TRBJ2-7 . . TRBV28
CASSSTSLLQVIAFF TGTGCCAGCAGCTCAACCTCGCTCCTTCAGGTTATAGCTTTCTTT TRBJ1-1 . . TRBV11-2
CASSWPLWAGGGQMAEQFF TGTGCCAGCAGTTGGCCCCTCTGGGCGGGAGGGGGTCAAATGGCTGAGCAGTTCTTC TRBJ2-1 TRBD2 . TRBV28
CASSQKGTENTEAFF TGTGCCAGCAGCCAAAAGGGGACAGAGAACACTGAAGCTTTCTTT TRBJ1-1 TRBD1 . TRBV4-2
CASSRTGTNSYEQYF TGTGCCAGCAGCCGCACCGGGACTAACTCCTACGAGCAGTACTTC TRBJ2-7 TRBD2 . TRBV14
CASSDSRLAGDTGELFF TGTGCCAGCAGTGATTCGAGACTAGCGGGGGACACCGGGGAGCTGTTTTTT TRBJ2-2 TRBD2 once TRBV2
CASTTLAGGPGEQFF TGTGCCAGCACCACACTAGCGGGAGGGCCGGGAGAGCAGTTCTTC TRBJ2-1 TRBD2 . TRBV6-1
CASSLEAFTYEQYF TGTGCCAGCAGCTTGGAAGCGTTCACCTACGAGCAGTACTTC TRBJ2-7 . . TRBV5-5
CASSLEGGTDSPLHF TGTGCCAGCAGCTTAGAGGGAGGAACAGATTCACCCCTCCACTTT TRBJ1-6 . . TRBV7-2
CASSQTGHSAYEQYF TGTGCCAGCAGCCAAACGGGACACTCCGCCTACGAGCAGTACTTC TRBJ2-7 . . TRBV5-5
CATSRTSGREETQYF TGTGCCACCAGCAGGACTAGCGGGAGGGAAGAGACCCAGTACTTC TRBJ2-5 TRBD2 . TRBV15
CASSQGMAGSNYGYTF TGCGCCAGCAGCCAAGGGATGGCGGGCTCTAACTATGGCTACACCTTC TRBJ1-2 . few TRBV4-3
CASSSTGLAEQYF TGTGCCAGCAGCTCAACTGGACTAGCAGAGCAGTACTTC TRBJ2-7 TRBD2 . TRBV7-2
CASSERGGSYEQYF TGTGCCAGCAGTGAAAGGGGCGGGAGCTACGAGCAGTACTTC TRBJ2-7 TRBD2 . TRBV6-1
CASSLGAGVDEQYF TGCGCCAGCAGCTTGGGAGCGGGAGTCGACGAGCAGTACTTC TRBJ2-7 TRBD2 . TRBV5-1
CASSKQWAEQFF TGCGCCAGCAGTAAACAGTGGGCGGAGCAGTTCTTC TRBJ2-1 . . TRBV5-1
CASSEDRNQPQHF TGTGCCAGCAGTGAGGACAGGAATCAGCCCCAGCATTTT TRBJ1-5 TRBD1 . TRBV6-1
CASSRGGEQYF TGTGCCAGCAGTCGTGGAGGCGAGCAGTACTTC TRBJ2-7 . . TRBV6-5
CASSDTLLHSGQPQHF TGTGCCAGCAGTGACACCTTACTCCACTCGGGTCAGCCCCAGCATTTT TRBJ1-5 . . TRBV6-4
CASSLTGLGLAEQYF TGTGCCAGCAGCTTAACAGGACTAGGCCTCGCCGAGCAGTACTTC TRBJ2-7 TRBD2 . TRBV7-2
CASRRDPGGELFF TGTGCCAGCAGGCGGGACCCCGGCGGGGAGCTGTTTTTT TRBJ2-2 . . TRBV2
CASSLDADSPLHF TGCGCCAGCAGCTTGGACGCGGATTCACCCCTCCACTTT TRBJ1-6 . once TRBV5-1
CASSYSGTGAFF TGTGCCAGCAGTTACTCAGGGACAGGAGCTTTCTTT TRBJ1-1 TRBD1 . TRBV6-5
CASSYSKRGAYNEQFF TGTGCCAGCAGTTACTCGAAACGGGGGGCTTACAATGAGCAGTTCTTC TRBJ2-1 . . TRBV6-5
CASSQQGRNQPQHF TGTGCCAGCTCACAACAGGGTCGCAATCAGCCCCAGCATTTT TRBJ1-5 . . TRBV18
CASNLAGVGEKLFF TGTGCCAGCAACTTGGCAGGGGTTGGGGAAAAACTGTTTTTT TRBJ1-4 . . TRBV2
CASSPNPGPEGTGELFF TGTGCCAGCAGCCCTAACCCCGGGCCGGAGGGGACCGGGGAGCTGTTTTTT TRBJ2-2 . . TRBV5-6
CASSAGPTGGETQYF TGTGCCAGCAGCGCGGGTCCAACGGGAGGAGAGACCCAGTACTTC TRBJ2-5 TRBD2 . TRBV9
CASSYSAGDNSPLHF TGTGCCAGCAGCTACTCGGCAGGGGATAATTCACCCCTCCACTTT TRBJ1-6 . . TRBV7-2
CASSTRLAGYTDTQYF TGTGCCAGCAGCACGAGACTAGCGGGGTACACAGATACGCAGTATTTT TRBJ2-3 TRBD2 . TRBV7-2
CASSLGGQGTEAFF TGTGCCAGCAGTTTAGGGGGCCAGGGTACTGAAGCTTTCTTT TRBJ1-1 . . TRBV28
CASTGGYSYTF TGTGCCAGTACAGGGGGCTACAGCTACACCTTC TRBJ1-2 TRBD1 . TRBV19
CASSEARVDRVVGQPQHF TGTGCCAGCAGTGAAGCCAGGGTGGACAGGGTGGTCGGTCAGCCCCAGCATTTT TRBJ1-5 TRBD1 . TRBV6-1
CASSLGPSGNEQFF TGTGCCAGCTCACTCGGACCTTCGGGGAATGAGCAGTTCTTC TRBJ2-1 . . TRBV18
CASSEPTGDLKGNTIYF TGTGCCAGCAGTGAACCCACAGGGGACCTTAAAGGAAACACCATATATTTT TRBJ1-3 TRBD1 few TRBV25-1
CASHTGGDYNEQFF TGTGCCAGCCATACGGGGGGGGACTACAATGAGCAGTTCTTC TRBJ2-1 TRBD2 . TRBV11-2
CASSLSGSSYNEQFF TGTGCCAGCAGCCTTAGCGGGAGCTCCTACAATGAGCAGTTCTTC TRBJ2-1 TRBD2 . TRBV9
CASSLLRLKADSYEQYF TGTGCCAGCAGTTTGTTGAGGTTAAAGGCTGACTCCTACGAGCAGTACTTC TRBJ2-7 . . TRBV28
CASSSLLSGYTF TGTGCCAGCAGTTCACTACTATCCGGCTACACCTTC TRBJ1-2 . . TRBV27
CASGLAGDTQYF TGCGCCAGCGGACTAGCGGGAGATACGCAGTATTTT TRBJ2-3 TRBD2 . TRBV5-1
CASCRGTIGNTIYF TGTGCCAGCTGTCGGGGGACCATTGGAAACACCATATATTTT TRBJ1-3 . . TRBV5-6
CASSQDGTSGTDTQYF TGCGCCAGCAGCCAGGACGGGACTAGTGGCACAGATACGCAGTATTTT TRBJ2-3 TRBD2 . TRBV4-1
CASRPTGEGNQPQHF TGTGCCAGTAGGCCGACAGGGGAGGGCAATCAGCCCCAGCATTTT TRBJ1-5 TRBD1 once TRBV19
CASSLSGQHNEQFF TGTGCCAGCAGCTTGTCGGGACAGCATAATGAGCAGTTCTTC TRBJ2-1 TRBD1 . TRBV5-4
CASSRDRTSSGNTIYF TGTGCCAGCTCACGGGACAGGACCAGCTCTGGAAACACCATATATTTT TRBJ1-3 TRBD1 . TRBV18
CAWSSGQSSYNEQFF TGTGCCTGGAGTAGCGGGCAAAGCTCCTACAATGAGCAGTTCTTC TRBJ2-1 . . TRBV30
CASSLSGQGLYEQYF TGTGCCAGCAGTTTATCGGGCCAGGGCCTATACGAGCAGTACTTC TRBJ2-7 . . TRBV27
CASSDSTSGGNTGELFF TGTGCCAGCAGTGACTCTACTAGCGGGGGGAACACCGGGGAGCTGTTTTTT TRBJ2-2 TRBD2 . TRBV6-4
CASSMGGSEQFF TGTGCCAGTAGTATGGGCGGGAGTGAGCAGTTCTTC TRBJ2-1 TRBD2 . TRBV19